One sample yielded the 9 T cell receptor beta chains listed below, sequenced in a study of T-cell reconstitution after alpha-beta-depleted transplantation in children. The TCRbeta library was prepared with unique molecular identifiers. TCRdb called the PCR reads again in MiXCR, with one record for every CDR3 protein. The sample has 170,000 or so distinct CDR3 sequences, 6% to 7% seen once. Sequenced here: PBMCs from the stem cell graft donor, sampled from the stem cell graft. Receptors were obtained from a human donor who donated a stem cell graft to a child with Wiskott-Aldrich syndrome.

This clonotype has just a few counts. V and J are TRBV27 and TRBJ1-5; D is undetermined. CDR1 and CDR2 (germline): MNHEY, SMNVEV (reference sequence). The germline V and J ends were trimmed by 1 base and 4 bases, with 11 bases remaining between them. This CDR3 comprises 15 residues. The CDR3 coding sequence is TGTGCCAGCAGTTTATTTGGGGTGAGAAATCAGCCCCAGCATTTT. Its protein product is CASSLFGVRNQPQHF.

A word on this clonotype: An end of the junction does not agree with germline; a read error may underlie this. The chain joins TRBV7-9 to TRBJ2-7; 8 nucleotides match TRBD2. In germline, CDR1 is SEHNR, CDR2 FQNEAQ (reference sequence). The CDR3 covers 13 residues. This CDR3 reads CASSLAGTNEQYF. CDR3 nucleotide sequence: TGTGCCAGCAGCCTAGCGGGCACGAACGAGCAGTACTTC.

Many counts were recorded for this clonotype. The J gene is TRBJ2-5, the V gene TRBV4-1; D remains unclear. CDR1 MGHRA and CDR2 YSYEKL come from the germline V gene. Trimming left V 3 bases short and J 2 bases short, with 10 bases between. This CDR3 region has 14 residues. CDR3 region: CASSHSGLQETQYF. The CDR3 region has the DNA TGCGCCAGCAGCCACTCCGGGTTACAAGAGACCCAGTACTTC.

This clonotype was counted between two and nine times. The CDR3 region is CASSRPNYGYTF. For the CDR3, the DNA is TGTGCCAGCAGCCGGCCTAACTATGGCTACACCTTC. This chain links TRBV3-1 with TRBJ1-2; D is ambiguous. Trimming removed 4 bases from V and 0 bases from J, with 3 bases in between. Per the germline V gene, CDR1 is LGHDT and CDR2 is YNNKEL (reference sequence). The CDR3 sequence is 12 residues long.

This clonotype turned up a few times. CDR3 DNA: TGTGCCAGTAGCCCAAGCGGGACTTACGAGCAGTACTTC. This encodes CASSPSGTYEQYF. This sequence joins TRBV19 and TRBJ2-7, with 7 bases identical to TRBD2. Losses at the gene ends were 6 bases for V and 4 bases for J; bases not matched to a gene: 6. Germline-derived CDR1 and CDR2 are LNHDA and SQIVND (reference sequence). CDR3 size: 13 residues.

There are many counts of this clonotype. J is TRBJ2-1 and V is TRBV24-1, with TRBD2 matching over 11 bases. Germline V gives CDR1 KGHDR, CDR2 SFDVKD. The V segment lost 4 bases and the J segment 7 bases; nucleotides outside the gene matches: 8. The CDR3 is made up of 16 amino acids. The CDR3 reads CATSDPTSGRRNEQFF. DNA for the CDR3: TGTGCCACCAGTGACCCCACTAGCGGGAGAAGAAATGAGCAGTTCTTC.

CDR3 sequence: CASSPSGRKLETSYNEQFF. The CDR3 bases are TGTGCCAGCAGCCCAAGCGGGAGGAAGTTAGAAACCTCCTACAATGAGCAGTTCTTC. The chain links TRBV7-9 to TRBJ2-1; 9 bases map to TRBD2. The germline CDR1 and CDR2 sequences are SEHNR and FQNEAQ (reference sequence). V gave up 5 bases and J gave up 0 bases; unmatched junction bases: 14. There are 19 residues in the CDR3.

The V gene is TRBV7-9, the J gene TRBJ1-4, with TRBD1 matching 9 bases. The ends lost 5 bases at V and 7 bases at J; junction bases unmatched: 8. Germline CDR1 and CDR2: SEHNR and FQNEAQ (reference sequence). The CDR3 contains 15 residues. The CDR3, as DNA: TGTGCCAGCAGCACAACCGGGACAGGGCTTGAAAAACTGTTTTTT. It translates to CASSTTGTGLEKLFF.

This clonotype came up many times. The chain uses TRBV20-1 and TRBJ2-3; 8 bases agree with TRBD1. The CDR3 covers 17 residues. V trimming: 0 bases; J trimming: 0 bases; junction bases outside the gene matches: 8. Germline values: CDR1 DFQATT, CDR2 SNEGSKA (reference sequence). The CDR3 is CSARDQNGQGSTDTQYF. CDR3 coding DNA: TGCAGTGCTAGAGATCAGAACGGACAGGGCAGCACAGATACGCAGTATTTT.